A selection of T cell receptor beta chains follows, all from one sample in a study of CD8 T cells in Susac syndrome. TCRdb redid the calling of the immunoSEQ multiplex PCR reads with MiXCR, one entry per CDR3 protein. In the table there are roughly 180,000 distinct CDR3 sequences, approximately 95% of which are singletons. Sequencing was performed on CD4+ T cells from PBMCs. The receptor source for this set is a human donor in good health. The CDR3 runs from the conserved cysteine through the conserved F or W. Fields, in order: D gene, V gene, clone size, J gene, CDR3 protein, CDR3 DNA. D genes are given only for firm matches. Part of the rows lack a size; the others show once, few, many or a class for expanded clones.

d_gene: NA; v_gene: TRBV2; abundance: NA; j_gene: TRBJ1-2; CDR3aa: CASSVESIGYTF; CDR3nt: TGTGCCAGCAGTGTGGAGTCTATTGGCTACACCTTC
d_gene: NA; v_gene: TRBV7-6; abundance: NA; j_gene: TRBJ2-7; CDR3aa: CASSLGASSYEQYF; CDR3nt: TGTGCCAGCAGCTTAGGGGCCTCCTCCTACGAGCAGTACTTC
d_gene: NA; v_gene: TRBV5-1; abundance: NA; j_gene: TRBJ1-2; CDR3aa: CASSPEDQSLYGYTF; CDR3nt: TGCGCCAGCAGCCCGGAAGACCAGAGTCTCTATGGCTACACCTTC
d_gene: NA; v_gene: TRBV7-2; abundance: NA; j_gene: TRBJ2-2; CDR3aa: CASNVVAGLTGELFF; CDR3nt: TGTGCCAGCAACGTCGTTGCGGGCCTCACCGGGGAGCTGTTTTTT
d_gene: TRBD2; v_gene: TRBV28; abundance: NA; j_gene: TRBJ2-4; CDR3aa: CASSFLGTSENIQYF; CDR3nt: TGTGCCAGCAGTTTCTTGGGGACTAGCGAAAACATTCAGTACTTC
d_gene: TRBD1; v_gene: TRBV29-1; abundance: NA; j_gene: TRBJ2-2; CDR3aa: CSVSGGMSTGELFF; CDR3nt: TGCAGCGTTTCAGGGGGTATGAGCACCGGGGAGCTGTTTTTT
d_gene: NA; v_gene: TRBV6-5; abundance: NA; j_gene: TRBJ2-1; CDR3aa: CASTSSGSRNEQFF; CDR3nt: TGTGCCAGCACCTCCTCCGGGAGCAGGAATGAGCAGTTCTTC
d_gene: TRBD2; v_gene: TRBV20-1; abundance: NA; j_gene: TRBJ2-2; CDR3aa: CSARVTSGKTGELFF; CDR3nt: TGCAGTGCTAGAGTTACTAGCGGGAAAACCGGGGAGCTGTTTTTT
d_gene: NA; v_gene: TRBV12-3/TRBV12-4; abundance: NA; j_gene: TRBJ1-3; CDR3aa: CASSFPGSSGNTIYF; CDR3nt: TGTGCCAGCAGTTTCCCTGGCAGCTCTGGAAACACCATATATTTT
d_gene: TRBD2; v_gene: TRBV9; abundance: NA; j_gene: TRBJ2-7; CDR3aa: CASSEARGREYSLYEQYF; CDR3nt: TGTGCCAGCAGCGAGGCCCGTGGGAGGGAGTATTCATTGTACGAGCAGTACTTC
d_gene: TRBD2; v_gene: TRBV9; abundance: NA; j_gene: TRBJ2-7; CDR3aa: CASSVGVAGVREQYF; CDR3nt: TGTGCCAGCAGCGTAGGAGTTGCGGGAGTTCGCGAGCAGTACTTC
d_gene: NA; v_gene: TRBV21-1; abundance: NA; j_gene: TRBJ2-7; CDR3aa: CASVTCTRFTSYEQYF; CDR3nt: TGTGCCAGCGTTACTTGCACCAGGTTCACTTCCTACGAGCAGTACTTC
d_gene: TRBD1; v_gene: TRBV20-1; abundance: NA; j_gene: TRBJ2-7; CDR3aa: CSARGQGAYEQYF; CDR3nt: TGCAGTGCTAGAGGACAGGGGGCGTACGAGCAGTACTTC
d_gene: NA; v_gene: TRBV30; abundance: NA; j_gene: TRBJ2-5; CDR3aa: CAWSVRRGNQETQYF; CDR3nt: TGTGCCTGGAGTGTACGCCGGGGAAACCAAGAGACCCAGTACTTC
d_gene: NA; v_gene: TRBV24-1; abundance: once; j_gene: TRBJ2-1; CDR3aa: CATSDSGAGSGSSYNEQFF; CDR3nt: TGTGCCACCAGTGATTCCGGGGCCGGGAGTGGAAGCTCCTACAATGAGCAGTTCTTC
d_gene: NA; v_gene: TRBV18; abundance: NA; j_gene: TRBJ2-3; CDR3aa: CASSPTERSTDTQYF; CDR3nt: TGTGCCAGCTCACCAACGGAGCGGAGCACAGATACGCAGTATTTT
d_gene: NA; v_gene: TRBV20-1; abundance: NA; j_gene: TRBJ2-7; CDR3aa: CSSGITYEQYF; CDR3nt: TGCAGCTCCGGGATCACCTACGAGCAGTACTTC
d_gene: NA; v_gene: TRBV6-5; abundance: NA; j_gene: TRBJ1-2; CDR3aa: CASSYGRGKLGYTF; CDR3nt: TGTGCCAGCAGTTACGGTCGGGGGAAATTAGGCTACACCTTC
d_gene: NA; v_gene: TRBV12-3/TRBV12-4; abundance: NA; j_gene: TRBJ2-7; CDR3aa: CASSLLGTSHEQYF; CDR3nt: TGTGCCAGCAGTTTACTTGGAACATCACACGAGCAGTACTTC
d_gene: NA; v_gene: TRBV5-4; abundance: NA; j_gene: TRBJ2-5; CDR3aa: CASSLTGIQETQYF; CDR3nt: TGTGCCAGCAGCTTGACAGGAATCCAAGAGACCCAGTACTTC
d_gene: TRBD1; v_gene: TRBV5-4; abundance: NA; j_gene: TRBJ1-2; CDR3aa: CASSGDSLWYGYTF; CDR3nt: TGTGCCAGCAGCGGGGACAGCCTTTGGTATGGCTACACCTTC
d_gene: TRBD1; v_gene: TRBV5-6; abundance: once; j_gene: TRBJ2-1; CDR3aa: CASSVDRGGIYNEQFF; CDR3nt: TGTGCCAGCAGCGTCGACAGGGGTGGGATCTACAATGAGCAGTTCTTC
d_gene: NA; v_gene: TRBV25-1; abundance: NA; j_gene: TRBJ1-2; CDR3aa: CASSRHTQVGYTF; CDR3nt: TGTGCCAGCAGTCGGCACACCCAAGTCGGCTACACCTTC
d_gene: NA; v_gene: TRBV7-3; abundance: NA; j_gene: TRBJ1-1; CDR3aa: CASKKTGFGTEAFF; CDR3nt: TGTGCCAGCAAAAAAACGGGGTTTGGGACTGAAGCTTTCTTT
d_gene: TRBD1; v_gene: TRBV12-3/TRBV12-4; abundance: once; j_gene: TRBJ1-1; CDR3aa: CASRRQGNTEAFF; CDR3nt: TGTGCCAGCCGACGACAGGGTAACACTGAAGCTTTCTTT
d_gene: TRBD2; v_gene: TRBV20-1; abundance: NA; j_gene: TRBJ2-1; CDR3aa: CSAHSLAWDEQFF; CDR3nt: TGCAGTGCCCACTCACTAGCGTGGGATGAGCAGTTCTTC
d_gene: TRBD2; v_gene: TRBV9; abundance: NA; j_gene: TRBJ2-3; CDR3aa: CASSPRTSGGGADTQYF; CDR3nt: TGTGCCAGCAGCCCACGAACTAGCGGAGGAGGGGCAGATACGCAGTATTTT
d_gene: NA; v_gene: TRBV12-3/TRBV12-4; abundance: NA; j_gene: TRBJ1-6; CDR3aa: CASSWEGNASPLHF; CDR3nt: TGTGCCAGCAGTTGGGAGGGGAATGCTTCACCCCTCCACTTT
d_gene: NA; v_gene: TRBV5-1; abundance: NA; j_gene: TRBJ2-7; CDR3aa: CASSAGTAVPYEQYF; CDR3nt: TGCGCCAGCAGCGCCGGGACGGCGGTACCCTACGAGCAGTACTTC
d_gene: NA; v_gene: TRBV7-9; abundance: NA; j_gene: TRBJ2-1; CDR3aa: CASSLGWLEHEQFF; CDR3nt: TGTGCCAGCAGCTTAGGCTGGCTAGAGCATGAGCAGTTCTTC
d_gene: TRBD1; v_gene: TRBV3-1; abundance: few; j_gene: TRBJ2-7; CDR3aa: CASSRNRGYEQYF; CDR3nt: TGTGCCAGCAGCCGGAACAGGGGCTACGAGCAGTACTTC
d_gene: NA; v_gene: TRBV29-1; abundance: NA; j_gene: TRBJ2-1; CDR3aa: CSVQLGNEQFF; CDR3nt: TGCAGCGTACAACTAGGGAATGAGCAGTTCTTC
d_gene: TRBD2; v_gene: TRBV29-1; abundance: NA; j_gene: TRBJ2-1; CDR3aa: CSATLAGGNEQFF; CDR3nt: TGCAGCGCAACACTAGCGGGAGGGAATGAGCAGTTCTTC
d_gene: NA; v_gene: TRBV29-1; abundance: NA; j_gene: TRBJ2-2; CDR3aa: CSVLRDPFTGELFF; CDR3nt: TGCAGCGTTTTAAGGGACCCTTTTACCGGGGAGCTGTTTTTT
d_gene: TRBD1; v_gene: TRBV30; abundance: NA; j_gene: TRBJ1-2; CDR3aa: CAWSSGGTDNYGYTF; CDR3nt: TGTGCCTGGAGCTCAGGGGGAACGGACAACTATGGCTACACCTTC
d_gene: NA; v_gene: TRBV3-1; abundance: NA; j_gene: TRBJ1-2; CDR3aa: CASSQKGRGGYTF; CDR3nt: TGTGCCAGCAGCCAAAAAGGGAGGGGTGGCTACACCTTC
d_gene: NA; v_gene: TRBV29-1; abundance: NA; j_gene: TRBJ2-1; CDR3aa: CSVATGDPYNEQFF; CDR3nt: TGCAGCGTTGCTACAGGTGACCCCTACAATGAGCAGTTCTTC
d_gene: NA; v_gene: TRBV2; abundance: NA; j_gene: TRBJ2-7; CDR3aa: CASSERDPTTEQYF; CDR3nt: TGTGCCAGCAGTGAAAGGGACCCCACCACAGAGCAGTACTTC
d_gene: NA; v_gene: TRBV12-3/TRBV12-4; abundance: NA; j_gene: TRBJ2-5; CDR3aa: CASSPQGRGETQYF; CDR3nt: TGTGCCAGCAGCCCTCAGGGGCGAGGGGAGACCCAGTACTTC
d_gene: TRBD1; v_gene: TRBV29-1; abundance: NA; j_gene: TRBJ2-7; CDR3aa: CSVVGQGRDEQYF; CDR3nt: TGCAGCGTTGTCGGACAGGGCCGGGACGAGCAGTACTTC
d_gene: NA; v_gene: TRBV11-2; abundance: once; j_gene: TRBJ2-7; CDR3aa: CASSLDTSFYEQYF; CDR3nt: TGTGCCAGCAGCTTAGATACCAGCTTCTACGAGCAGTACTTC
d_gene: NA; v_gene: TRBV28; abundance: NA; j_gene: TRBJ2-3; CDR3aa: CASSATPDTQYF; CDR3nt: TGTGCCAGCAGTGCAACGCCAGATACGCAGTATTTT
d_gene: NA; v_gene: TRBV15; abundance: NA; j_gene: TRBJ2-3; CDR3aa: CATSRDLTFSTDTQYF; CDR3nt: TGTGCCACCAGCAGAGATTTAACGTTCAGCACAGATACGCAGTATTTT
d_gene: NA; v_gene: TRBV4-3; abundance: NA; j_gene: TRBJ1-1; CDR3aa: CASSQEWGNWFF; CDR3nt: TGCGCCAGCAGCCAAGAATGGGGGAACTGGTTCTTT
d_gene: NA; v_gene: TRBV30; abundance: NA; j_gene: TRBJ1-1; CDR3aa: CAWGRGATEAFF; CDR3nt: TGTGCCTGGGGCCGGGGGGCAACTGAAGCTTTCTTT
d_gene: TRBD1; v_gene: TRBV12-3/TRBV12-4; abundance: NA; j_gene: TRBJ1-5; CDR3aa: CASSYTGGGQPQHF; CDR3nt: TGTGCCAGCAGCTATACAGGGGGCGGTCAGCCCCAGCATTTT
d_gene: NA; v_gene: TRBV30; abundance: NA; j_gene: TRBJ2-5; CDR3aa: CACRDPGGETQYF; CDR3nt: TGTGCCTGCCGGGACCCCGGAGGGGAGACCCAGTACTTC
d_gene: TRBD1; v_gene: TRBV28; abundance: NA; j_gene: TRBJ2-1; CDR3aa: CASSMLVGTGLGSEQFF; CDR3nt: TGTGCCAGCAGTATGCTGGTGGGGACAGGGTTAGGGAGCGAGCAGTTCTTC